Sequencing of this TCR beta chain was carried out in a study of blood T cell repertoires in COVID-19. Recruits, aged about 18 to 90 years, lived in around 24 US areas. Participants in the exposed group had met a COVID-19 case in the 2 weeks before joining the study. Libraries were prepared by immunoSEQ multiplex PCR; TCRdb keeps only in-frame clonotypes and omits some of them. The table includes about 220,000 clones, around 89% detected once. The CDR3 runs to 12 residues. Trimming took off 0 bases at V and 7 bases at J, with 6 bases between the two ends. Germline loops: CDR1 LGHNA, CDR2 YNFKEQ. Sample: PBMCs or T cells enriched from blood (not recorded which). The TCR sequence derives from a man aged 25-40 years who had been exposed to COVID-19. The chain couples TRBV4-2 to TRBJ1-2; D is undetermined. Written as DNA, the CDR3 is TGTGCCAGCAGCCAAGATTCCGGTGGCTACACCTTC. This codes for CASSQDSGGYTF.